The clone carrying this TCR beta chain was seen just once. The source of the sample is a study of OX40 agonist ivuxolimab in advanced cancers. Germline CDR1 reads SGHRS; CDR2 reads YFSETQ. This CDR3 has 16 residues. V shed 2 bases and J 2 bases; nucleotides not matched to a gene: 6. Clones were read by immunoSEQ multiplex PCR, and TCRdb kept only the in-frame ones, dropping some. In the table there are 70,000 to 80,000 clones, 85% of which are singletons. The clonotype was recovered from an adult with an advanced solid tumor such as melanoma, head and neck, liver or kidney cancer. This specimen consisted of CD4+ or CD8+ T cells sorted from blood, obtained in a trial of the OX40 agonist ivuxolimab. This chain links TRBV5-1 with TRBJ2-5; TRBD2 matches 10 bases. CDR3 sequence: CASSFSIAGGQETQYF. Written as DNA, the CDR3 is TGCGCCAGCAGCTTTTCTATAGCGGGAGGTCAAGAGACCCAGTACTTC.